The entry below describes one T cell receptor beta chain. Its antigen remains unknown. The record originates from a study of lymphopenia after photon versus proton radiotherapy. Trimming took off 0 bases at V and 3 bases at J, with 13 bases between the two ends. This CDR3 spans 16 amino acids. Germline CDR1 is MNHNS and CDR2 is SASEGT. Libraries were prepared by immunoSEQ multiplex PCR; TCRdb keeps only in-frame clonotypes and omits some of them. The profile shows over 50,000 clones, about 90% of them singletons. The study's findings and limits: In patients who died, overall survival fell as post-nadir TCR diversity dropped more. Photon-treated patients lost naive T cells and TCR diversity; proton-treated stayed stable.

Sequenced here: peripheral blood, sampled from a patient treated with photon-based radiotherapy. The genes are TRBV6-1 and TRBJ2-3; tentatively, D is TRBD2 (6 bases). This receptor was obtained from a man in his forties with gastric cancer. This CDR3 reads CASSEAMAEGTDTQYF. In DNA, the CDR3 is TGTGCCAGCAGTGAAGCGATGGCGGAGGGGACAGATACGCAGTATTTT.